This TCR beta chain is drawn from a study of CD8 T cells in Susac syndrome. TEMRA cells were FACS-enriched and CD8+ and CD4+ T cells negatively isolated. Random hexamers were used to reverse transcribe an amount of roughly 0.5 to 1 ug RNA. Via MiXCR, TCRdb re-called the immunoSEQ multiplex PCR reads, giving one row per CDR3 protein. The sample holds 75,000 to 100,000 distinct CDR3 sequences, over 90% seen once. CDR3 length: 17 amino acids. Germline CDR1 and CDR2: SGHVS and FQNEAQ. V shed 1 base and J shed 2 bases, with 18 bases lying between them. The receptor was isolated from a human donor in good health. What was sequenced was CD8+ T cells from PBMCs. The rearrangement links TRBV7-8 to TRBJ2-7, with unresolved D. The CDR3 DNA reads TGTGCCAGCAGCTTAGGGCCTGCTTTCTCTCCTACCTACGAGCAGTACTTC. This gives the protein CASSLGPAFSPTYEQYF.